The present TCR beta chain was sequenced within a study of patients and donors after allogeneic stem cell transplantation. TCRdb re-derived calls from the RT-PCR reads in MiXCR, one entry per CDR3 protein. The sample lists about 210,000 distinct CDR3 sequences; 38% were seen once. This clonotype was counted a few times. The V gene end was trimmed by 2 bases and the J gene end by 6 bases; junction bases not matched to a gene: 13. Germline CDR1 MGHRA, CDR2 YSYEKL. The CDR3 is 17 residues long. The chain combines TRBV4-1 with TRBJ2-4, with TRBD2 matching 7 bases. Sequenced material: blood, either unsorted or a sorted T cell fraction (not recorded which). This receptor was identified in a human donor who was either an allogeneic HSCT recipient or a stem cell or donor lymphocyte infusion donor (not recorded which). It is not recorded whose cells these are; they may come from a transplant donor. CDR3 nucleotides: TGCGCCAGCAGCCAAATGAGAGGGGTAGGGAGGGGAAACATTCAGTACTTC. Translated, it gives CASSQMRGVGRGNIQYF.